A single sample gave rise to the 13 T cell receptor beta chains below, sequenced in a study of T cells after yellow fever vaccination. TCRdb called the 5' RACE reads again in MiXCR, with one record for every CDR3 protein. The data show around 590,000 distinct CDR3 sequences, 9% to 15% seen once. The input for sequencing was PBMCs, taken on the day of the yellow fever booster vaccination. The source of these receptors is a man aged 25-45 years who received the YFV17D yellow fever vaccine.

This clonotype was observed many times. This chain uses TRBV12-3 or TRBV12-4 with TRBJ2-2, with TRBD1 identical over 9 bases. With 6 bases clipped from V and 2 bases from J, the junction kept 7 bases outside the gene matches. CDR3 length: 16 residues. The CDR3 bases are TGTGCCAGCAGCACCCCGGGACAGGGTAACACCGGGGAGCTGTTTTTT. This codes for CASSTPGQGNTGELFF.

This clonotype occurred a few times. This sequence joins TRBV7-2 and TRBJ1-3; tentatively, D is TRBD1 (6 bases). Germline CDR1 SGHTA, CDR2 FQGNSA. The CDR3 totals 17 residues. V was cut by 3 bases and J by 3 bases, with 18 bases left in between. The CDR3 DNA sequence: TGTGCCAGCAGCTTTTATCGGGGGCGGGGAGATGGAAACACCATATATTTT. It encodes CASSFYRGRGDGNTIYF.

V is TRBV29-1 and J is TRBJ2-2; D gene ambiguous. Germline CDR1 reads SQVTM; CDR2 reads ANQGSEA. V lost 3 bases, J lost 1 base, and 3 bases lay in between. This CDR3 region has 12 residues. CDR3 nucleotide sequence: TGCAGCGTTGACCGGAACACCGGGGAGCTGTTTTTT. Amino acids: CSVDRNTGELFF.

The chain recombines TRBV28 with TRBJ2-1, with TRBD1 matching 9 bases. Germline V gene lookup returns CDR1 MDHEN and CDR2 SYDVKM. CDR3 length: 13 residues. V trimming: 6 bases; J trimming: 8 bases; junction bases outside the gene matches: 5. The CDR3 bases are TGTGCCAGCAGGGGGACAGGGAGGTATGAGCAGTTCTTC. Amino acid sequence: CASRGTGRYEQFF. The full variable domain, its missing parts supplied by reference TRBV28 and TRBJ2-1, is DVKVTQSSRYLVKRTGEKVFLECVQDMDHENMFWYRQDPGLGLRLIYFSYDVKMKEKGDIPEGYSVSREKKERFSLILESASTNQTSMYLCASRGTGRYEQFFGPGTRLTVL.

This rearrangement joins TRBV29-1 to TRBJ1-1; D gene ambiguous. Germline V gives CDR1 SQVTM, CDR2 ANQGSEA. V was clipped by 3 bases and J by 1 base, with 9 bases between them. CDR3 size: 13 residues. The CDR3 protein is CSVDHMANTEAFF. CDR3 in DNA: TGCAGCGTTGATCATATGGCGAACACTGAAGCTTTCTTT.

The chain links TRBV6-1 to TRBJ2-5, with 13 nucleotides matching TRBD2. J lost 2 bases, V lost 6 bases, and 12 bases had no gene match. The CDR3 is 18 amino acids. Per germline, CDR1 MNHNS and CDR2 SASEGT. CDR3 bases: TGTGCCAGCAGGTGGACTAGCGGGAGTTGGGGGCGTCAAGAGACCCAGTACTTC. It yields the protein CASRWTSGSWGRQETQYF.

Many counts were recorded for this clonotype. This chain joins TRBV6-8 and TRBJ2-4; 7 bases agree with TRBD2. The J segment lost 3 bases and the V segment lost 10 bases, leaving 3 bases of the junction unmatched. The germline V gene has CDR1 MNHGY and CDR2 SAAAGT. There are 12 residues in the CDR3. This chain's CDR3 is CAKRGVKNIQYF. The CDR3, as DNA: TGTGCCAAGCGGGGTGTCAAAAACATTCAGTACTTC.

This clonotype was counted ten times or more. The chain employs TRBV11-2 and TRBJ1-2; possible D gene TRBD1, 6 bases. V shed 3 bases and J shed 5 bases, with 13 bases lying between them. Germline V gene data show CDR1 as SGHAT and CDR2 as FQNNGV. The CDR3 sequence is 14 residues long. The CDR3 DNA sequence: TGTGCCAGCAGCTTGGAGGCAGGGGCTTATGGCTACACCTTC. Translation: CASSLEAGAYGYTF.

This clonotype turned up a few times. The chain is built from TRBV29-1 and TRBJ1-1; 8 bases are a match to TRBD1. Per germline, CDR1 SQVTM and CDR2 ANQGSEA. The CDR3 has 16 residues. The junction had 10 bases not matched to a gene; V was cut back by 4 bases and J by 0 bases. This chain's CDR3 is CSVVGGTGIMNTEAFF. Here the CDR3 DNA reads TGCAGCGTTGTCGGCGGGACAGGTATTATGAACACTGAAGCTTTCTTT. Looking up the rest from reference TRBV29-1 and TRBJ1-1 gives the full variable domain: SAVISQKPSRDICQRGTSLTIQCQVDSQVTMMFWYRQQPGQSLTLIATANQGSEATYESGFVIDKFPISRPNLTFSTLTVSNMSPEDSSIYLCSVVGGTGIMNTEAFFGQGTRLTVV.

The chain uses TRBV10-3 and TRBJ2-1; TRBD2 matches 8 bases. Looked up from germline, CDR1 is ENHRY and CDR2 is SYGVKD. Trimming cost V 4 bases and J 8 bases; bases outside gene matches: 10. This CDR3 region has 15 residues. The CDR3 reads CAISGASGLSDEQFF. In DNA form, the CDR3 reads TGTGCCATCAGTGGGGCTAGCGGGTTGAGCGATGAGCAGTTCTTC.

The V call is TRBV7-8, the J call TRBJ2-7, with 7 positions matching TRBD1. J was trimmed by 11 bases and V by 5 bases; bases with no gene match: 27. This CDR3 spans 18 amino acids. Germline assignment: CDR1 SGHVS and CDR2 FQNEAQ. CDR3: CASSGNTHPGQFPPREYF. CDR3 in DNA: TGTGCCAGCAGCGGCAACACACATCCGGGACAGTTTCCTCCGCGGGAGTACTTC. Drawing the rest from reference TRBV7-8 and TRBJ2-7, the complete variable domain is GAGVSQSPRYKVAKRGQDVALRCDPISGHVSLFWYQQALGQGPEFLTYFQNEAQLDKSGLPSDRFFAERPEGSVSTLKIQRTQQEDSAVYLCASSGNTHPGQFPPREYFGPGTRLTVT.

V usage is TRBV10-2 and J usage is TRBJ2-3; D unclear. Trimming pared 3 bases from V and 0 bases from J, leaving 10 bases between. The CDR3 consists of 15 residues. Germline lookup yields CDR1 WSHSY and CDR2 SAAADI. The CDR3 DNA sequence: TGCGCCAGCAGTGATTCGGCCGCTAGCACAGATACGCAGTATTTT. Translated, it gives CASSDSAASTDTQYF.

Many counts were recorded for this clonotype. CDR3 DNA: TGCAGTGCTAGAGAATACGGGACAACCGGGGAGCTGTTTTTT. This sequence encodes CSAREYGTTGELFF. The rearrangement joins TRBV20-1 to TRBJ2-2, with D possibly TRBD1 on 6 matching bases. The CDR3 sequence is 14 residues long. The V end was cut by 0 bases, the J end by 5 bases, with 10 bases between. Germline values: CDR1 DFQATT, CDR2 SNEGSKA (reference sequence).